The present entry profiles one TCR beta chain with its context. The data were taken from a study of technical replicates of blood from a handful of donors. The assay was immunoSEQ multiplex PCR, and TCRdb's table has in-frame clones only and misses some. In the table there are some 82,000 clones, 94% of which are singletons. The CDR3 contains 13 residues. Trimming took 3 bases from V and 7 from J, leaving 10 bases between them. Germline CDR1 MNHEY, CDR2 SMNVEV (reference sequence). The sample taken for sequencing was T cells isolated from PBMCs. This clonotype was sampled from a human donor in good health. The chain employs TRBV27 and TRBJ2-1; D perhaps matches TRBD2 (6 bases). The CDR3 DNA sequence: TGTGCCAGCAGTTTGGACGCGGGGAATGAGCAGTTCTTC. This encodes CASSLDAGNEQFF.